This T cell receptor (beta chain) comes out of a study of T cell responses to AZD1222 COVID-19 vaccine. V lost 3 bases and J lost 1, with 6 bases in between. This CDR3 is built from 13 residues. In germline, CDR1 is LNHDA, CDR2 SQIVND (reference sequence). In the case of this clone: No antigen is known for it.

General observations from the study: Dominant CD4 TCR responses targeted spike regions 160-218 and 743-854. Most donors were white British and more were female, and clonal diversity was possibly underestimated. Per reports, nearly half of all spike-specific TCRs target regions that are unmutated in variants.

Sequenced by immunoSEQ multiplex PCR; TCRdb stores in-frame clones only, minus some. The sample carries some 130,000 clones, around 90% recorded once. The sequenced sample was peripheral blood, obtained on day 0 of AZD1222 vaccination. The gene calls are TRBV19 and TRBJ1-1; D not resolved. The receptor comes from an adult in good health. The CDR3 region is CASSISGNTEAFF. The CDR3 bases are TGTGCCAGTAGTATTAGTGGGAACACTGAAGCTTTCTTT.